This T cell receptor (beta chain) was sequenced during a study of neurological immune-mediated disorders. Regarding the study as a whole: There were no CDR3 amino acid sequences shared by expanded clones across subjects, a result suggesting private repertoires in all groups.

Trimming stripped 1 base from V and 0 bases from J, with 12 bases between. The CDR3 loop spans 16 amino acids. Germline CDR1 is LGHNA and CDR2 is YNFKEQ. TCRdb independently ran MiXCR on the 5' RACE reads; one entry per CDR3 protein. The table records around 62,000 distinct CDR3 sequences, approximately 3.7% of them present only once. In this sample, this clonotype turned up a few times. Its antigen is as yet unknown. This sequence joins TRBV4-2 and TRBJ1-1, with D tentatively TRBD1 (6 bases). The receptor's source is a man aged 45-60 years with multiple sclerosis. Sequencing input: PBMCs. The CDR3 region is CASSQAQGPMNTEAFF. CDR3 coding DNA: TGTGCCAGCAGCCAAGCCCAGGGGCCTATGAACACTGAAGCTTTCTTT.